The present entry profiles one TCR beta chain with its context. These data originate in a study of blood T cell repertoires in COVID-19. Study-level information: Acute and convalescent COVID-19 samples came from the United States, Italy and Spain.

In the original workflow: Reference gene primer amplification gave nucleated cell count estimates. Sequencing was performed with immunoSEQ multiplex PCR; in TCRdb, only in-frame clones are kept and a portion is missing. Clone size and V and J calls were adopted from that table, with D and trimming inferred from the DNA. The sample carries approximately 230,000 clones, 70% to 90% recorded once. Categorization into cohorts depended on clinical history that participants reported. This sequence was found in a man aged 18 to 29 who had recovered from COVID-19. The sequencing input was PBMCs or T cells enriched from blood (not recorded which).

The DNA of the CDR3 is TGTGCCAGCAGTGTTGGGGCAGGGTTAGGGCTCAATCAGCCCCAGCATTTT. Protein: CASSVGAGLGLNQPQHF. The rearrangement uses TRBV6-2 or TRBV6-3 and TRBJ1-5; D may be TRBD1 (5 bases). The CDR3 is 17 residues long. The germline V gene has CDR1 MNHEY and CDR2 SVGEGT. V lost 5 bases, J lost 3 bases, and 20 bases lay in between.